This is a list of T cell receptor beta chains from one sample in a study of beta chain features in type 1 diabetes. Sequenced by immunoSEQ multiplex PCR; TCRdb stores in-frame clones only, minus some. Of some 130,000 clones listed, around 10% are singletons. The sequencing input was central memory CD4+ T cells from blood. The receptor source for this set is a man aged 25-45 years with type 1 diabetes. Both conserved end residues are part of each CDR3. Fields, in order: D gene, J gene, V gene, clone size, CDR3 protein, CDR3 DNA. The D gene is left open where the match is weak. Where a row states a size, it is once, few, many or the class of an expanded clone; other rows omit it.

d_gene: -; j_gene: TRBJ2-3; v_gene: TRBV7-2; abundance: few; CDR3aa: CASSPGVSDTQYF; CDR3nt: TGTGCCAGCAGCCCGGGGGTGTCAGATACGCAGTATTTT
d_gene: TRBD2; j_gene: TRBJ2-3; v_gene: TRBV15; abundance: few; CDR3aa: CATSRDIGGGEITDTQYF; CDR3nt: TGTGCCACCAGCAGAGATATCGGCGGGGGGGAAATCACAGATACGCAGTATTTT
d_gene: -; j_gene: TRBJ2-1; v_gene: TRBV9; abundance: -; CDR3aa: CASSVEAASYNEQFF; CDR3nt: TGTGCCAGCAGCGTAGAGGCGGCTTCCTACAATGAGCAGTTCTTC
d_gene: -; j_gene: TRBJ1-3; v_gene: TRBV5-6; abundance: few; CDR3aa: CASSLVEAHTIYF; CDR3nt: TGTGCCAGCAGCTTGGTGGAGGCGCACACCATATATTTT
d_gene: TRBD2; j_gene: TRBJ2-1; v_gene: TRBV10-3; abundance: few; CDR3aa: CAISEHRLAGFYNEQFF; CDR3nt: TGTGCCATCAGTGAACATCGACTAGCGGGATTCTACAATGAGCAGTTCTTC
d_gene: -; j_gene: TRBJ2-5; v_gene: TRBV11-2; abundance: few; CDR3aa: CASTSRETQYF; CDR3nt: TGTGCCAGCACCTCCAGGGAGACCCAGTACTTC
d_gene: TRBD2; j_gene: TRBJ2-2; v_gene: TRBV29-1; abundance: -; CDR3aa: CSVGTSGDPGELFF; CDR3nt: TGCAGCGTCGGCACGAGCGGGGACCCCGGGGAGCTGTTTTTT
d_gene: TRBD2; j_gene: TRBJ2-4; v_gene: TRBV27; abundance: -; CDR3aa: CASSPRTSGLAKNIQYF; CDR3nt: TGTGCCAGCAGTCCCCGGACTAGCGGGCTAGCCAAAAACATTCAGTACTTC
d_gene: -; j_gene: TRBJ2-2; v_gene: TRBV5-1; abundance: many; CDR3aa: CASSYVGTRNGELFF; CDR3nt: TGCGCCAGCAGCTATGTCGGGACAAGGAACGGGGAGCTGTTTTTT
d_gene: -; j_gene: TRBJ1-1; v_gene: TRBV2; abundance: -; CDR3aa: CASKVDPGRREAFF; CDR3nt: TGTGCCAGCAAAGTGGATCCAGGGCGGCGGGAAGCTTTCTTT
d_gene: TRBD1; j_gene: TRBJ1-6; v_gene: TRBV7-3; abundance: few; CDR3aa: CASGTDYNSPLHF; CDR3nt: TGTGCCAGCGGGACAGACTATAATTCACCCCTCCACTTT
d_gene: -; j_gene: TRBJ1-1; v_gene: TRBV30; abundance: few; CDR3aa: CAWSAAGNTEAFF; CDR3nt: TGTGCCTGGAGTGCCGCCGGGAACACTGAAGCTTTCTTT
d_gene: TRBD2; j_gene: TRBJ2-7; v_gene: TRBV10-3; abundance: -; CDR3aa: CAIGGKGGSYEQYF; CDR3nt: TGTGCCATCGGGGGGAAGGGAGGGTCCTACGAGCAGTACTTC
d_gene: TRBD1; j_gene: TRBJ2-5; v_gene: TRBV9; abundance: -; CDR3aa: CASTLRGLGEETQYF; CDR3nt: TGTGCCAGCACCCTCAGGGGGTTAGGCGAAGAGACCCAGTACTTC
d_gene: -; j_gene: TRBJ1-1; v_gene: TRBV7-9; abundance: -; CDR3aa: CASSPGGWADYTEAFF; CDR3nt: TGTGCCAGCAGCCCCGGGGGGTGGGCGGATTACACTGAAGCTTTCTTT
d_gene: TRBD1; j_gene: TRBJ1-2; v_gene: TRBV7-9; abundance: few; CDR3aa: CASSLDRVGYTF; CDR3nt: TGTGCCAGCAGCTTGGACAGGGTTGGCTACACCTTC
d_gene: -; j_gene: TRBJ1-2; v_gene: TRBV28; abundance: -; CDR3aa: CASSFSDYGYTF; CDR3nt: TGTGCCAGCAGTTTTTCGGACTATGGCTACACCTTC
d_gene: -; j_gene: TRBJ2-7; v_gene: TRBV20-1; abundance: -; CDR3aa: CSARDFGGQYF; CDR3nt: TGCAGTGCTAGAGATTTCGGGGGGCAGTACTTC
d_gene: -; j_gene: TRBJ2-4; v_gene: TRBV5-1; abundance: many; CDR3aa: CASSFGDTVNIQYF; CDR3nt: TGCGCCAGCAGCTTCGGGGACACGGTGAACATTCAGTACTTC
d_gene: -; j_gene: TRBJ2-1; v_gene: TRBV11-2; abundance: -; CDR3aa: CASSLWGPSPEQFF; CDR3nt: TGTGCCAGCAGCTTATGGGGCCCCTCCCCTGAGCAGTTCTTC
d_gene: TRBD1; j_gene: TRBJ1-2; v_gene: TRBV7-2; abundance: -; CDR3aa: CASAPPGQSYGYTF; CDR3nt: TGTGCCAGCGCCCCACCGGGACAGTCCTATGGCTACACCTTC
d_gene: TRBD2; j_gene: TRBJ2-3; v_gene: TRBV4-3; abundance: few; CDR3aa: CASSSSGGYSTDTQYF; CDR3nt: TGCGCCAGCAGTAGTAGCGGGGGTTATTCCACAGATACGCAGTATTTT
d_gene: TRBD1; j_gene: TRBJ2-5; v_gene: TRBV5-1; abundance: -; CDR3aa: CASSPGQGGETQYF; CDR3nt: TGCGCCAGCAGCCCGGGACAGGGGGGAGAGACCCAGTACTTC
d_gene: TRBD1; j_gene: TRBJ2-3; v_gene: TRBV18; abundance: -; CDR3aa: CASSQSLQGSTDTQYF; CDR3nt: TGTGCCAGCTCACAATCTCTACAGGGGAGCACAGATACGCAGTATTTT
d_gene: TRBD2; j_gene: TRBJ2-1; v_gene: TRBV30; abundance: -; CDR3aa: CAWSTVAGGLEQFF; CDR3nt: TGTGCCTGGAGTACAGTAGCGGGGGGCCTTGAGCAGTTCTTC
d_gene: -; j_gene: TRBJ1-1; v_gene: TRBV11-1; abundance: few; CDR3aa: CASSLVPAGGRGTDTEAFF; CDR3nt: TGTGCCAGCAGCTTAGTCCCGGCGGGGGGGCGCGGAACGGACACTGAAGCTTTCTTT
d_gene: TRBD1; j_gene: TRBJ1-5; v_gene: TRBV27; abundance: -; CDR3aa: CASGRGQGGQPQHF; CDR3nt: TGTGCCAGCGGACGAGGACAGGGAGGTCAGCCCCAGCATTTT
d_gene: -; j_gene: TRBJ1-2; v_gene: TRBV28; abundance: few; CDR3aa: CASSPGLAFYGYTF; CDR3nt: TGTGCCAGCAGTCCCGGGTTGGCATTCTATGGCTACACCTTC
d_gene: TRBD1; j_gene: TRBJ1-4; v_gene: TRBV7-2; abundance: few; CDR3aa: CASSVPQGGKLFF; CDR3nt: TGTGCCAGCAGCGTACCACAGGGGGGAAAACTGTTTTTT
d_gene: -; j_gene: TRBJ2-2; v_gene: TRBV5-1; abundance: -; CDR3aa: CASSSGQTTGELFF; CDR3nt: TGCGCCAGCAGCAGCGGACAGACTACCGGGGAGCTGTTTTTT
d_gene: TRBD1; j_gene: TRBJ2-3; v_gene: TRBV5-4; abundance: few; CDR3aa: CASRPRGGEGTDTQYF; CDR3nt: TGTGCCAGCAGGCCTCGAGGGGGCGAGGGCACAGATACGCAGTATTTT
d_gene: TRBD2; j_gene: TRBJ2-3; v_gene: TRBV4-3; abundance: few; CDR3aa: CASSQDLGLAGVSSTDTQYF; CDR3nt: TGCGCCAGCAGCCAAGATTTGGGACTAGCGGGGGTCTCGAGCACAGATACGCAGTATTTT
d_gene: TRBD2; j_gene: TRBJ2-5; v_gene: TRBV2; abundance: few; CDR3aa: CASSTWTSSETQYF; CDR3nt: TGTGCCAGCAGTACTTGGACTAGTAGCGAGACCCAGTACTTC
d_gene: TRBD2; j_gene: TRBJ2-2; v_gene: TRBV19; abundance: few; CDR3aa: CASNVGLADTGELFF; CDR3nt: TGTGCCAGCAATGTCGGCCTAGCGGACACCGGGGAGCTGTTTTTT
d_gene: -; j_gene: TRBJ2-5; v_gene: TRBV9; abundance: few; CDR3aa: CASSARQLSETQYF; CDR3nt: TGTGCCAGCAGCGCTAGACAGCTCTCCGAGACCCAGTACTTC
d_gene: -; j_gene: TRBJ1-1; v_gene: TRBV11-2; abundance: -; CDR3aa: CASSLEGLAGGIKAFF; CDR3nt: TGTGCCAGCAGCTTAGAAGGTCTCGCGGGGGGCATTAAAGCTTTCTTT
d_gene: -; j_gene: TRBJ1-2; v_gene: TRBV5-1; abundance: -; CDR3aa: CASSRGGAETNYGYTF; CDR3nt: TGCGCCAGCAGCCGAGGGGGGGCTGAGACTAACTATGGCTACACCTTC
d_gene: -; j_gene: TRBJ2-3; v_gene: TRBV30; abundance: -; CDR3aa: CAWGLSDTQYF; CDR3nt: TGTGCCTGGGGACTGTCAGATACGCAGTATTTT
d_gene: TRBD2; j_gene: TRBJ2-5; v_gene: TRBV7-9; abundance: -; CDR3aa: CASSQRAVSGSPETQYF; CDR3nt: TGCGCCAGCAGCCAAAGGGCGGTGAGCGGGAGCCCAGAGACCCAGTACTTC
d_gene: -; j_gene: TRBJ2-3; v_gene: TRBV29-1; abundance: -; CDR3aa: CSPRDSVTDTQYF; CDR3nt: TGCAGCCCTCGGGACTCGGTCACAGATACGCAGTATTTT
d_gene: -; j_gene: TRBJ2-4; v_gene: TRBV6-5; abundance: few; CDR3aa: CASSSGRKNIQYF; CDR3nt: TGTGCCAGCTCCAGCGGGCGGAAAAACATTCAGTACTTC
d_gene: TRBD1; j_gene: TRBJ1-2; v_gene: TRBV4-3; abundance: -; CDR3aa: CASSPEEGAYGYTF; CDR3nt: TGCGCCAGCAGCCCAGAGGAGGGGGCCTATGGCTACACCTTC
d_gene: -; j_gene: TRBJ2-5; v_gene: TRBV7-2; abundance: -; CDR3aa: CASSFLYQETQYF; CDR3nt: TGTGCCAGCAGCTTTCTGTATCAAGAGACCCAGTACTTC
d_gene: -; j_gene: TRBJ2-5; v_gene: TRBV4-1; abundance: few; CDR3aa: CASSPLWQAQETQYF; CDR3nt: TGCGCCAGCAGCCCCCTGTGGCAGGCCCAAGAGACCCAGTACTTC
d_gene: -; j_gene: TRBJ1-5; v_gene: TRBV28; abundance: -; CDR3aa: CASRSGGRSRQPQHF; CDR3nt: TGTGCCAGCCGATCCGGGGGAAGGAGTAGGCAGCCCCAGCATTTT
d_gene: -; j_gene: TRBJ2-6; v_gene: TRBV27; abundance: few; CDR3aa: CATRLSGANVLTF; CDR3nt: TGTGCCACCCGTCTCTCTGGGGCCAACGTCCTGACTTTC
d_gene: -; j_gene: TRBJ1-1; v_gene: TRBV6-6; abundance: few; CDR3aa: CASRRNENTEAFF; CDR3nt: TGTGCCAGCAGGAGGAACGAGAACACTGAAGCTTTCTTT
d_gene: -; j_gene: TRBJ2-2; v_gene: TRBV5-1; abundance: few; CDR3aa: CASSSSPHGVGNTGELFF; CDR3nt: TGCGCCAGCAGCTCGTCCCCCCACGGGGTTGGCAACACCGGGGAGCTGTTTTTT
d_gene: -; j_gene: TRBJ2-3; v_gene: TRBV7-2; abundance: many; CDR3aa: CASSRSGERSNTQYF; CDR3nt: TGTGCCAGCAGCCGTTCCGGGGAGAGGTCTAATACGCAGTATTTT
d_gene: -; j_gene: TRBJ1-2; v_gene: TRBV5-1; abundance: -; CDR3aa: CASSLMATGEKGYTF; CDR3nt: TGCGCCAGCAGCTTAATGGCGACAGGAGAGAAAGGCTACACCTTC
d_gene: TRBD2; j_gene: TRBJ2-1; v_gene: TRBV6-5; abundance: -; CDR3aa: CASSPWTSGGNEQFF; CDR3nt: TGTGCCAGCAGCCCATGGACTAGCGGGGGGAATGAGCAGTTCTTC
d_gene: TRBD1; j_gene: TRBJ1-6; v_gene: TRBV9; abundance: -; CDR3aa: CASSETGFRGYNSPLHF; CDR3nt: TGTGCCAGCAGCGAGACAGGGTTTCGAGGCTATAATTCACCCCTCCACTTT
d_gene: TRBD1; j_gene: TRBJ1-1; v_gene: TRBV9; abundance: -; CDR3aa: CASRGTGGRRNTEAFF; CDR3nt: TGTGCCAGCAGAGGAACAGGGGGCCGGAGGAACACTGAAGCTTTCTTT
d_gene: TRBD1; j_gene: TRBJ1-2; v_gene: TRBV5-1; abundance: -; CDR3aa: CASSLAQGGGYTF; CDR3nt: TGCGCCAGCAGCTTAGCGCAGGGGGGCGGCTACACCTTC